This T cell receptor (beta chain) originates from a study of blood T cells in healthy people across ages. General study findings and limits: Naive T cell percentage strongly correlated with TCR beta diversity.

A sample-barcoded 5' primer and a J-beta primer mix were used in a second PCR of about 7 to 12 cycles. In TCRdb, the 5' RACE reads were re-called with MiXCR into one record per CDR3 protein. In the table there are about 670,000 distinct CDR3 sequences, 40% to 45% of which are singletons. The germline V gene encodes CDR1 DFQATT and CDR2 SNEGSKA (reference sequence). Trimming cost V 5 bases and J 7 bases; bases outside gene matches: 14. The CDR3 is 14 residues long. Every sample yielded at least 6.5 million isolated PBMCs. Of note for this clonotype: As yet, its antigen is unknown.

This chain uses TRBV20-1 with TRBJ2-7; 7 positions match TRBD2. This clonotype was sampled from an elderly man in good health. The material sequenced was blood. The CDR3 reads CSASRRSEAGEQYF. CDR3 in DNA: TGCAGTGCTTCCCGAAGGTCCGAAGCGGGAGAGCAGTACTTC.